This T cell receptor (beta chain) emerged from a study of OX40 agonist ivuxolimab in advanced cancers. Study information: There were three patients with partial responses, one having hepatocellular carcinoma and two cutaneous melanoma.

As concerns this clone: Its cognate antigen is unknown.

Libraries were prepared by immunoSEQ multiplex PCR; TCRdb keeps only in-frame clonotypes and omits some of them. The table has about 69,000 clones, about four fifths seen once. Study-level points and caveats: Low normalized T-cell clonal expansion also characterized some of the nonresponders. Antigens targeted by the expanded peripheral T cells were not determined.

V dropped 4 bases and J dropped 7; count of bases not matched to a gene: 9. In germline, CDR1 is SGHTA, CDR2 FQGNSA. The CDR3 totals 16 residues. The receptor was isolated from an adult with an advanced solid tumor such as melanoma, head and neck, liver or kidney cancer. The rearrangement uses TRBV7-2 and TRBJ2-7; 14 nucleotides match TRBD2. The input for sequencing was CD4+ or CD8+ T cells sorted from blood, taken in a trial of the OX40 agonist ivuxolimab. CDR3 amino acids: CASSSGLAGVMDEQYF. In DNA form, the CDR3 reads TGTGCCAGCAGCTCGGGACTAGCGGGGGTTATGGATGAGCAGTACTTC.